These 28 T cell receptor beta chains were sequenced from one sample in a study of tumor-infiltrating lymphocytes in primary liver carcinoma. Starting from approximately 470 ng of total RNA, TCR beta cDNA was produced with a primer in the constant region. Nested multiplex PCR, run for three rounds with slightly modified ARM-PCR, yielded TCR beta libraries. It was with TRBV1-TRBV30 forward primers and a C-beta reverse primer that the first two PCR rounds were run, at approximately 9 cycles each. TCRdb re-called the multiplex PCR reads with MiXCR, one entry per CDR3 protein. The sample lists 300,000 to 350,000 distinct CDR3 sequences, roughly two thirds seen once, with about 6% in the top ten. Blood RNA was derived from unsorted whole blood, and germline DNA was extracted too. Sequencing was performed on peripheral blood. These receptors all stem from a man aged 35-49 years with primary liver carcinoma and hepatitis B virus infection.

This clonotype showed up many times. The chain recombines TRBV11-1 with TRBJ2-2; D uncertain. CDR1 and CDR2 (germline): SGHAT, FQDESV (reference sequence). V gave up 5 bases and J gave up 4 bases, with 11 bases separating them. The CDR3 consists of 14 residues. The CDR3 nucleotides are TGTGCCAGCAGCCCCTACACCGGCACCGGGGAGCTGTTTTTT. Protein product: CASSPYTGTGELFF.

The rearrangement links TRBV11-2 to TRBJ1-3; 8 positions agree with TRBD1. CDR1 SGHAT and CDR2 FQNNGV come from the germline V gene. The CDR3 is 17 residues long. V dropped 9 bases and J dropped 12; count of bases not matched to a gene: 25. The CDR3 is CASSLTSAGGAFHSIYF. In DNA form, the CDR3 reads TGTGCCAGTAGCCTAACCTCCGCAGGGGGCGCTTTCCACAGCATATATTTT.

In this sample, this clonotype turned up a few times. Here the CDR3 reads CASSGRGSYEQYF. CDR3 in DNA: TGTGCCAGCAGTGGTCGCGGCTCCTACGAGCAGTACTTC. V and J are TRBV28 and TRBJ2-7; no reliable D call. Trimming removed 5 bases from V and 0 bases from J, with 8 bases in between. The length of the CDR3 is 13 residues. CDR1 and CDR2 (germline): MDHEN, SYDVKM.

This sequence joins TRBV5-5 and TRBJ1-4, with TRBD1 identical over 7 bases. CDR3 length: 15 residues. Germline V gene data show CDR1 as SGHKS and CDR2 as YYEKEE (reference sequence). V lost 0 bases, J lost 7 bases, and 6 bases stayed unmatched. The CDR3 loop is CASSLAPTGSEKLFF. For the CDR3, the DNA is TGTGCCAGCAGCTTGGCCCCGACAGGGAGTGAAAAACTGTTTTTT.

This clonotype was recorded many times. The rearrangement links TRBV11-2 to TRBJ2-5; the D gene is possibly TRBD2 (6 bases). V lost 3 bases and J lost 1, with 12 bases in between. The CDR3 extends over 15 amino acids. Germline V gene data show CDR1 as SGHAT and CDR2 as FQNNGV. Here the CDR3 DNA reads TGTGCCAGCAGCTTCCCGGGGGTAATCCAAGAGACCCAGTACTTC. It translates to CASSFPGVIQETQYF. The whole variable domain, remainder taken from reference TRBV11-2 and TRBJ2-5, is EAGVAQSPRYKIIEKRQSVAFWCNPISGHATLYWYQQILGQGPKLLIQFQNNGVVDDSQLPKDRFSAERLKGVDSTLKIQPAKLEDSAVYLCASSFPGVIQETQYFGPGTRLLVL.

This clonotype was picked up many times. The chain employs TRBV6-5 and TRBJ2-5; D unclear. Germline values: CDR1 MNHEY, CDR2 SVGAGI. The CDR3 runs 13 residues. V lost 5 bases and J 7 bases, leaving 14 bases between the germline ends. This chain's CDR3 is CASSIPGLRTQYF. For the CDR3, the DNA is TGTGCCAGCAGTATCCCAGGTCTAAGGACCCAGTACTTC.

The V gene is TRBV7-9, the J gene TRBJ2-5, with D tentatively TRBD2 (6 bases). The CDR3 spans 15 residues. Trimming took off 1 base at V and 0 bases at J, with 9 bases between the two ends. CDR1 is SEHNR, CDR2 FQNEAQ, per germline (reference sequence). The CDR3, as DNA: TGTGCCAGCAGCTTAGAACTAGCAAACCAAGAGACCCAGTACTTC. It codes for CASSLELANQETQYF. The entire variable domain, with the rest obtained from reference TRBV7-9 and TRBJ2-5, is as follows: DTGVSQNPRHKITKRGQNVTFRCDPISEHNRLYWYRQTLGQGPEFLTYFQNEAQLEKSRLLSDRFSAERPKGSFSTLEIQRTEQGDSAMYLCASSLELANQETQYFGPGTRLLVL.

This clonotype was picked up many times. The rearrangement joins TRBV6-6 to TRBJ2-7; 14 nucleotides match TRBD2. In germline, CDR1 is MNHNY, CDR2 SVGAGI (reference sequence). The CDR3 is 18 residues long. V shed 2 bases and J 2 bases; nucleotides not matched to a gene: 8. In DNA, the CDR3 is TGTGCCAGCAGTTACCTCGGGACTAGCGGGAGAAAGGCCTACGAGCAGTACTTC. This sequence encodes CASSYLGTSGRKAYEQYF.

In the case of this clonotype: This could be a read error, since a much larger clone is one nucleotide away. The chain combines TRBV12-3 or TRBV12-4 with TRBJ1-5, with 9 positions matching TRBD1. The CDR3 extends over 13 amino acids. For the CDR3, the DNA is TGTGCCAGCCGGGACAGGGTCCATCACCCCCAGCATTTT. It is translated as CASRDRVHHPQHF.

The V call is TRBV30, the J call TRBJ2-2; maybe TRBD2 (5 bases). There are 15 residues in the CDR3. Between the trimmed V and J ends, which lost 5 bases and 0 bases, there was a span of 13 bases. Germline CDR1 GTSNPN, CDR2 SVGIG (reference sequence). The CDR3 is CAWGLPGANTGELFF. The CDR3, as DNA: TGTGCCTGGGGACTTCCGGGTGCGAACACCGGGGAGCTGTTTTTT.

In the case of this clonotype: A much larger clone lies a single base off, so this may be a read error. This chain joins TRBV6-5 and TRBJ2-7; 7 bases are shared with TRBD1. Germline loops: CDR1 MNHEY, CDR2 SVGAGI. This CDR3 region has 15 residues. CDR3 region: CASSSDRVSLYGQYF. The DNA of the CDR3 is TGTGCCAGCAGTTCTGACAGGGTTTCTCTCTACGGGCAGTACTTC.

The table lists this clonotype with a count of one. Mismatch with germline at one junction end may stem from a read error. The CDR3 DNA reads TGTACCTGGGGGGGAAAGGTATCCGAGCAGTACTTC. Encoded protein: CTWGGKVSEQYF. The V gene is TRBV30, the J gene TRBJ2-7, with TRBD2 matching over 7 bases. The CDR3 length is 12 residues. Germline V CDR1 and CDR2: GTSNPN, SVGIG (reference sequence).

This clonotype was counted at least ten times. One end of the junction does not line up with germline, which may come from a read error. The V gene is TRBV12-3 or TRBV12-4, the J gene TRBJ2-5, with 10 bases fitting TRBD1. The CDR3 runs to 14 residues. This CDR3 reads CASSFGTGEEAQYF. For the CDR3, the DNA is TGTGCCAGCAGTTTTGGGACAGGGGAAGAGGCCCAGTACTTC.

As for this clonotype: A read error may produce the germline difference seen at one junction end. CDR3 sequence reads: CANSQLTPTLRGNQPQHF. DNA of the CDR3: TGCGCCAACAGCCAACTGACCCCAACTTTGAGGGGAAATCAGCCCCAGCATTTT. V and J are TRBV4-1 and TRBJ1-5, with a tentative D call TRBD1 (5 bases). This CDR3 comprises 18 residues. The germline V gene has CDR1 MGHRA and CDR2 YSYEKL.

The chain uses TRBV9 and TRBJ2-1, with D unclear. The germline V and J ends were trimmed by 1 base and 6 bases, with 8 bases remaining between them. The CDR3 has 13 residues. The germline gives CDR1 SGDLS, CDR2 YYNGEE. The CDR3 DNA reads as TGTGCCAGCAGCGTAAGGTCTGCCAATGAGCAGTTCTTC. This encodes CASSVRSANEQFF.

Of note for this clonotype: Possible read error: a much larger clone is one base away. Lacking the conserved final phenylalanine or tryptophan, this CDR3 likely reflects a read error. The chain employs TRBV4-1 and TRBJ1-2; D is unclear. V was cut by 6 bases and J by 2 bases, with 7 bases left in between. Per the germline V gene, CDR1 is MGHRA and CDR2 is YSYEKL. The CDR3 has 12 amino acids. The CDR3 coding sequence is TGCGCCAGCAGTGAAGGGAACTATGGCTACACCTTA. It encodes CASSEGNYGYTL.

CDR3 in amino acids: CAINKGGQNEKLFF. The CDR3 DNA follows: TGTGCCATCAATAAAGGGGGACAAAACGAAAAACTGTTTTTT. The V and J genes are TRBV6-6 and TRBJ1-4, with D perhaps matching TRBD1 (6 bases). Per the germline V gene, CDR1 is MNHNY and CDR2 is SVGAGI (reference sequence). The V and J ends lost 10 bases and 8 bases respectively, with 20 bases between them. This CDR3 region has 14 residues.

As regards this clonotype: A read error may explain this, as a much larger clone is one base away. V gene TRBV6-6 combines with J gene TRBJ2-3; D perhaps matches TRBD1 (5 bases). The CDR3 covers 11 residues. Per germline, CDR1 MNHNY and CDR2 SVGAGI (reference sequence). The CDR3 DNA follows: TGTGCCAGCAGTCAAAGGGGTACGAAGTATTTT. Protein product: CASSQRGTKYF.

The chain employs TRBV5-1 and TRBJ2-7; 13 nucleotides line up with TRBD2. V was pared by 5 bases and J by 1 base, with 6 bases of the junction left unmatched. The CDR3 extends over 16 amino acids. CDR1 SGHRS and CDR2 YFSETQ come from the germline V gene. CDR3 coding DNA: TGCGCCAGCAGTTGGACTAGCGGGAGAGGGTCCTACGAGCAGTACTTC. Encoded protein: CASSWTSGRGSYEQYF.

Concerning this clonotype: It is likely a read error, because the conserved phenylalanine at the end of the CDR3 is missing. The gene calls are TRBV11-2 and TRBJ2-5, with TRBD2 identical over 12 bases. This CDR3 is 16 amino acids long. Germline V CDR1 and CDR2: SGHAT, FQNNGV. V lost 9 bases to trimming and J lost 2 bases; unmatched junction nucleotides: 10. The CDR3 DNA is TGTGCCAGTAGCCCCGGACTAGCGGGGAGACAAGAGACCCAGTACTTA. Amino acids: CASSPGLAGRQETQYL.

This clonotype has a single count. One end of the junction is discordant with germline, which a read error may explain. J is TRBJ2-3 and V is TRBV11-2; D gene uncertain. The CDR3 is 12 amino acids. From germline, CDR1 is SGHAT and CDR2 FQNNGV. This CDR3 is CANSLNLDTQYF. The CDR3 DNA reads as TGTGCCAACAGCTTAAACCTAGATACGCAGTATTTT.

Remarks on this clonotype: With a much larger clone just one base away, this may be a read error. Without the conserved terminal phenylalanine or tryptophan, this CDR3 likely stems from a read error. The CDR3 protein is CASSYSQGDTEAFL. Here the CDR3 DNA reads TGTGCCAGCAGTTACTCCCAGGGGGATACTGAAGCTTTCTTA. The chain has TRBV6-6 and TRBJ1-1; 7 nucleotides agree with TRBD1. This CDR3 is 14 amino acids long. From germline, CDR1 is MNHNY and CDR2 SVGAGI (reference sequence). V lost 0 bases to trimming and J lost 5 bases; unmatched junction nucleotides: 3.

The V call is TRBV5-6, the J call TRBJ2-5; either TRBD1 or TRBD2 may fit D (5 bases each). With 0 bases removed from V and 4 bases from J, the gap between germline ends came to 10 bases. The length of the CDR3 is 14 residues. CDR1 and CDR2 (germline): SGHDT, YYEEEE. CDR3 DNA sequence: TGTGCCAGCAGCTTGGTGGCAGGGAGAGAGACCCAGTACTTC. Protein product: CASSLVAGRETQYF.

In the case of this clonotype: One junction end disagrees with the germline gene, perhaps due to a read error. The chain recombines TRBV6-6 with TRBJ1-1, with TRBD1 matching over 7 bases. Germline CDR1 MNHNY, CDR2 SVGAGI (reference sequence). This CDR3 is 12 amino acids long. The CDR3 sequence: CATLGGGTEVFF. CDR3 DNA: TGTGCCACCCTAGGGGGCGGAACTGAAGTTTTCTTT.

Concerning this clonotype: Because the CDR3 is missing its conserved closing phenylalanine or tryptophan, this is likely a read error. The chain joins TRBV6-1 to TRBJ2-3; the D gene is possibly TRBD2 (5 bases). The CDR3 length is 14 residues. The germline gives CDR1 MNHNS, CDR2 SASEGT. V lost 7 bases to trimming and J lost 6 bases, with 17 bases between them. The CDR3 sequence is CASNILAPGDTQYL. DNA for the CDR3: TGTGCCAGCAATATCCTAGCACCTGGGGATACGCAGTATCTT.

At least ten counts were recorded for this clonotype. This sequence joins TRBV29-1 and TRBJ2-7; D is tentatively TRBD1 or TRBD2 (6 bases each). The V gene lost 5 bases and the J gene lost 0 bases, with 14 bases spanning the gap. Germline V gives CDR1 SQVTM, CDR2 ANQGSEA. The CDR3 covers 14 residues. The CDR3 nucleotides read TGCAGCGTTAAGGAGGGGGTCGGCTCCTACGAGCAGTACTTC. Encoded protein: CSVKEGVGSYEQYF.

On this clonotype itself: This sequence may be a read error, since a much larger clone differs from it by one base. The rearrangement joins TRBV4-2 to TRBJ2-5, with 7 positions matching TRBD1. Germline V gives CDR1 LGHNA, CDR2 YNFKEQ. The CDR3 runs to 14 residues. The CDR3 region has the DNA TGTGCCATCAGCCAAGAGGGGGCGTTAGAGACCCAGTACTTC. Its translation is CAISQEGALETQYF.

V gene TRBV28 combines with J gene TRBJ1-2; D is undetermined. CDR1 MDHEN and CDR2 SYDVKM come from the germline V gene. The CDR3 is 13 residues long. V was pared by 6 bases and J by 4 bases, with 12 bases between. As DNA, the CDR3 is TGTGCCAGCAGATTGGGGAACGTCTATGGCTACACCTTC. Encoded protein: CASRLGNVYGYTF.